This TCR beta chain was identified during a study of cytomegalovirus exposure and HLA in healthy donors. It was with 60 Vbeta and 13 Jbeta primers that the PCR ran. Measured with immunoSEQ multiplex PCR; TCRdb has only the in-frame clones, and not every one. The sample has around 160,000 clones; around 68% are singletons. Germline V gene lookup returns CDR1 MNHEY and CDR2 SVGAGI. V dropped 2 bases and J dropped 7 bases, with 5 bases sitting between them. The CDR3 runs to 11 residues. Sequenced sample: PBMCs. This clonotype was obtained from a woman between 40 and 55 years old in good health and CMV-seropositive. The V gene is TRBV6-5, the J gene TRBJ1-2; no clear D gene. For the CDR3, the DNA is TGTGCCAGCAGTTACGGGCGTGGCTACACCTTC. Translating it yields CASSYGRGYTF.